A few counts support the clone carrying this T cell receptor (beta chain). The antigen remains undetermined. This sample stems from a study of vaccination and CD4 T cells after COVID-19. Study background: A vaccine, either BNT162b2 or mRNA-1273, was given to participants in two doses.

This CDR3 has 13 residues. Trimming cost V 6 bases and J 8 bases; bases outside gene matches: 5. Per germline, CDR1 MNHNS and CDR2 SASEGT. An Oncomine TCR Beta short-read assay was used to sequence the DNA from cultured CD4+ T cells. TCRdb itself ran the PCR reads through MiXCR, one entry per CDR3 protein. Of approximately 24,000 distinct CDR3 sequences in the sample, roughly 68% were seen once. Sample treatment: roughly 10-day PBMC culture with coronavirus spike peptide pools or control peptides (ViraFEST assay). J is TRBJ1-4 and V is TRBV6-1, with TRBD1 identical over 8 bases. The source is a human donor who received a COVID-19 vaccine. The source material was CD4+ T cells from blood, cultured in vitro, sampled after SARS-CoV-2 vaccination. CDR3 amino acids: CASRTGVGEKLFF. The CDR3 DNA reads TGTGCCAGCAGGACAGGGGTAGGAGAAAAACTGTTTTTT.